What follows describes a single T cell receptor beta chain. The record originates from a study of T cell changes during pregnancy in multiple sclerosis. TCRdb's copy holds only in-frame clones and misses some; the assay was immunoSEQ multiplex PCR. The data contain roughly 100,000 clones, around 90% of them singletons. The sequencing here drew on peripheral blood, taken after pregnancy. This clonotype originated in a female donor with multiple sclerosis, enrolled in a pregnancy study.

The chain's CDR3 is CASSPSGVPGELFF. The CDR3 region has the DNA TGTGCCAGCTCACCTTCCGGGGTCCCCGGGGAGCTGTTTTTT. This rearrangement joins TRBV18 to TRBJ2-2, with D maybe TRBD2 (5 bases). Trimming removed 3 bases at V and 6 bases at J, with 11 bases between. Germline V gene data show CDR1 as KGHSH and CDR2 as LQKENI. The CDR3 length is 14 residues.